This T cell receptor beta chain was found in a study of T cell repertoires in cytomegalovirus infection. About the study: HLA-C-restricted CMV epitopes, recently identified, and well-studied HLA-B-restricted ones were used by the study.

This clonotype showed up just a few times. Its specificity is not known. Findings and caveats of the study: Carriage of CMV together with the relevant HLA was identifiable through cumulative public TCR beta family frequency.

In TCRdb, the reads were re-called with MiXCR into one record per CDR3 protein. The data show about 920,000 distinct CDR3 sequences, approximately 31% seen once. The source was cultured CD8+ T cells from PBMCs, collected from culture after CMV antigen stimulation. This clonotype was sampled from a human donor in good health (CMV status not recorded). Some clones in this sample may be carry-over from other donors' samples.

The CDR3 spells CASGYGTGYGYTF. The CDR3 DNA sequence: TGTGCCAGCGGATACGGGACAGGCTATGGCTACACCTTC. The chain joins TRBV27 to TRBJ1-2, with 8 positions matching TRBD1. CDR1 is MNHEY, CDR2 SMNVEV, per germline (reference sequence). The CDR3 length is 13 residues. The V and J ends lost 8 bases and 4 bases, in that order; junction bases with no gene match: 6.